Below are 30 T cell receptor beta chains sequenced from a single sample in a study of glioma-infiltrating T cells after dendritic cell vaccination. The data were produced by immunoSEQ multiplex PCR, yet TCRdb's version contains in-frame clones alone and is incomplete. The sample consists of 70,000 to 100,000 clones, around 86% of them appearing once. Documented time point: after dendritic cell vaccination, including at tumor progression/relapse. Sequencing was performed on blood, taken after dendritic cell vaccination. These receptors all stem from a human donor with glioblastoma.

This clone is a singleton in its sample. The V and J genes are TRBV2 and TRBJ1-2; D unresolved. The CDR3 loop spans 13 amino acids. V was pared by 2 bases and J by 5 bases, with 9 bases between. Per germline, CDR1 SNHLY and CDR2 FYNNEI. CDR3 residues: CASSERGVYGYTF. CDR3 coding DNA: TGTGCCAGCAGTGAACGGGGAGTTTATGGCTACACCTTC. The entire variable domain, with the rest obtained from reference TRBV2 and TRBJ1-2, is as follows: EPEVTQTPSHQVTQMGQEVILRCVPISNHLYFYWYRQILGQKVEFLVSFYNNEISEKSEIFDDQFSVERPDGSNFTLKIRSTKLEDSAMYFCASSERGVYGYTFGSGTRLTVV.

This clone was counted a few times. The chain has TRBV28 and TRBJ2-2; maybe TRBD1 (5 bases). The germline V gene has CDR1 MDHEN and CDR2 SYDVKM. V was clipped by 5 bases and J by 6 bases, with 13 bases between them. This CDR3 is built from 14 residues. In nucleotides, the CDR3 is TGTGCCAGCAGTCCCCCGACAGAGGCCGGGGAGCTGTTTTTT. This codes for CASSPPTEAGELFF.

This clone is labeled as medium-sized. The chain has TRBV19 and TRBJ1-1; D possibly corresponds to TRBD1 (6 bases). The CDR3 runs 16 residues. Germline V gene data show CDR1 as LNHDA and CDR2 as SQIVND (reference sequence). Trimming pared 3 bases from V and 0 bases from J, leaving 14 bases between. DNA for the CDR3: TGTGCCAGTAGTATGGATTGGGGGGGCCTGAACACTGAAGCTTTCTTT. Protein sequence: CASSMDWGGLNTEAFF.

This clone has only one observation. The rearrangement uses TRBV19 and TRBJ1-5; D might be TRBD1 (5 bases). In germline, CDR1 is LNHDA, CDR2 SQIVND (reference sequence). The CDR3 has 17 residues. V gave up 0 bases and J gave up 2 bases, with 14 bases separating them. CDR3 sequence (DNA): TGTGCCAGTAGTATAGATCGGGGGAGCAAGGGCAATCAGCCCCAGCATTTT. Its translation is CASSIDRGSKGNQPQHF.

The chain recombines TRBV13 with TRBJ1-2; D unclear. CDR3 length: 14 residues. Germline values: CDR1 PRHDT, CDR2 FYEKMQ (reference sequence). Between the trimmed V and J ends, which lost 10 bases and 4 bases, there was a span of 19 bases. The CDR3 spells CATGEGRRAYGYTF. CDR3 sequence (DNA): TGTGCCACCGGAGAGGGCAGGCGGGCCTATGGCTACACCTTC. The full variable domain, its missing parts supplied by reference TRBV13 and TRBJ1-2, is AAGVIQSPRHLIKEKRETATLKCYPIPRHDTVYWYQQGPGQDPQFLISFYEKMQSDKGSIPDRFSAQQFSDYHSELNMSSLELGDSALYFCATGEGRRAYGYTFGSGTRLTVV.

The rearrangement uses TRBV5-4 and TRBJ1-1; D is perhaps TRBD1 (6 bases). This CDR3 has 15 amino acids. Germline V gives CDR1 SGHNT, CDR2 YYREEE (reference sequence). Between the trimmed V and J ends, which lost 4 bases and 1 base, there was a span of 14 bases. The CDR3 sequence is CASSLGAGANTEAFF. The CDR3 coding sequence is TGTGCCAGCAGCCTGGGGGCAGGGGCGAACACTGAAGCTTTCTTT.

This chain uses TRBV6-5 with TRBJ1-5; 8 positions agree with TRBD1. There are 15 residues in the CDR3. Unmatched junction bases numbered 10, after V lost 6 bases and J lost 6 bases. Germline lookup yields CDR1 MNHEY and CDR2 SVGAGI. DNA of the CDR3: TGTGCCAGCAGCCAGGACAGGGAAGGGGGTCAGCCCCAGCATTTT. Translation: CASSQDREGGQPQHF.

The chain carries TRBV5-4 and TRBJ2-1; TRBD2 matches at 7 bases. There are 16 residues in the CDR3. Trimming at V came to 5 bases and at J to 5 bases, leaving 13 bases not matched to a gene. Looked up from germline, CDR1 is SGHNT and CDR2 is YYREEE (reference sequence). The DNA for the CDR3 is TGTGCCAGCAGTCGGGACTACAGTCCCCTGGACAATGAGCAGTTCTTC. Protein product: CASSRDYSPLDNEQFF.

V usage is TRBV19 and J usage is TRBJ1-2; D not certain. Germline loops: CDR1 LNHDA, CDR2 SQIVND (reference sequence). The length of the CDR3 is 14 residues. Trimming left V 5 bases short and J 5 bases short, with 15 bases between. CDR3 in DNA: TGTGCCAGTAGTCCCCTCCCCGGGAGTTATGGCTACACCTTC. This encodes CASSPLPGSYGYTF.

V and J are TRBV30 and TRBJ2-5; unclear D gene. The V gene's germline CDR1 is GTSNPN and CDR2 SVGIG (reference sequence). The CDR3 totals 14 residues. The V and J ends lost 2 bases and 2 bases respectively, with 12 bases between them. The CDR3 loop is CAWSPDSSQETQYF. Written as DNA, the CDR3 is TGTGCCTGGAGTCCAGACTCTTCACAAGAGACCCAGTACTTC.

The chain uses TRBV2 and TRBJ1-1, with a tentative D call TRBD1 (6 bases). The CDR3 covers 14 residues. Germline loops: CDR1 SNHLY, CDR2 FYNNEI. V was pared by 3 bases and J by 7 bases, with 15 bases between. The DNA for the CDR3 is TGTGCCAGCAGTGAGTACAGGGTTGGGTTTGAAGCTTTCTTT. Translation: CASSEYRVGFEAFF.

This clone was observed once. The chain couples TRBV29-1 to TRBJ2-7; 10 nucleotides match TRBD1. The CDR3 loop spans 13 amino acids. Looked up from germline, CDR1 is SQVTM and CDR2 is ANQGSEA. V trimming: 7 bases; J trimming: 5 bases; junction bases outside the gene matches: 8. CDR3 sequence: CSAGGDRGDEQYF. The CDR3 nucleotides are TGCAGCGCGGGGGGGGACAGGGGAGACGAGCAGTACTTC.

V is TRBV19 and J is TRBJ2-3; 9 nucleotides line up with TRBD1. Germline CDR1 reads LNHDA; CDR2 reads SQIVND (reference sequence). CDR3 size: 17 residues. Trimming at V came to 3 bases and at J to 2 bases, leaving 9 bases not matched to a gene. CDR3 nucleotide sequence: TGTGCCAGTAGTATCAGCTATGGACAGGGGTCCACAGATACGCAGTATTTT. Encoded protein: CASSISYGQGSTDTQYF.

V usage is TRBV18 and J usage is TRBJ1-2, with D perhaps matching TRBD1 (5 bases). V gave up 2 bases and J gave up 8 bases, with 12 bases separating them. This CDR3 has 13 amino acids. Germline lookup yields CDR1 KGHSH and CDR2 LQKENI. The CDR3 sequence: CASSPAGGEGYTF. As DNA, the CDR3 is TGTGCCAGCTCACCAGCCGGAGGGGAAGGCTACACCTTC. The full variable domain, completed using reference TRBV18 and TRBJ1-2, is NAGVMQNPRHLVRRRGQEARLRCSPMKGHSHVYWYRQLPEEGLKFMVYLQKENIIDESGMPKERFSAEFPKEGPSILRIQQVVRGDSAAYFCASSPAGGEGYTFGSGTRLTVV.

The chain recombines TRBV7-9 with TRBJ1-6, with TRBD1 matching 10 bases. V shed 4 bases, J shed 5 bases, and the junction held 5 bases outside the gene matches. Germline V CDR1 and CDR2: SEHNR, FQNEAQ (reference sequence). There are 16 residues in the CDR3. Here the CDR3 reads CASSSRTGGDNSPLHF. The CDR3 DNA follows: TGTGCCAGCAGCTCACGGACAGGGGGAGATAATTCACCCCTCCACTTT. The whole variable domain, filled in from reference TRBV7-9 and TRBJ1-6, reads DTGVSQNPRHKITKRGQNVTFRCDPISEHNRLYWYRQTLGQGPEFLTYFQNEAQLEKSRLLSDRFSAERPKGSFSTLEIQRTEQGDSAMYLCASSSRTGGDNSPLHFGNGTRLTVT.

Only one count was recorded for this clone. The V gene is TRBV7-6, the J gene TRBJ2-5, with a weak D call TRBD2 (5 bases). This CDR3 comprises 15 residues. CDR1 SGHVS and CDR2 FNYEAQ come from the germline V gene. Between the trimmed V and J ends, which lost 4 bases and 0 bases, there was a span of 12 bases. Written as DNA, the CDR3 is TGTGCCAGCAGCTCACCCCGGGGAGACCAAGAGACCCAGTACTTC. It is translated as CASSSPRGDQETQYF.

This chain links TRBV11-3 with TRBJ2-1; 9 bases fit TRBD2. V shed 0 bases and J 5 bases; nucleotides not matched to a gene: 11. Germline CDR1 is SGHNT and CDR2 is YENEEA. The CDR3 loop spans 18 amino acids. Written as DNA, the CDR3 is TGTGCCAGCAGCTTAGATGGCTCGGCGGGGGGGATCGACAATGAGCAGTTCTTC. It yields the protein CASSLDGSAGGIDNEQFF.

The gene calls are TRBV23-1 and TRBJ2-7; D call uncertain. TRBV23-1 has ORF status, its function being uncertain. V gave up 0 bases and J gave up 4 bases, with 10 bases separating them. This CDR3 is 14 amino acids long. CDR3 sequence reads: CASSQSWQTYEQYF. CDR3 nucleotide sequence: TGCGCCAGCAGTCAATCGTGGCAGACATACGAGCAGTACTTC.

The V gene is TRBV5-5, the J gene TRBJ2-5, with D tentatively TRBD1 (5 bases). With 8 bases removed from V and 0 bases from J, the gap between germline ends came to 11 bases. This CDR3 has 13 residues. Germline V lookup: CDR1 SGHKS, CDR2 YYEKEE (reference sequence). The CDR3 sequence: CASGKGNQETQYF. In nucleotides, the CDR3 is TGTGCCAGTGGGAAGGGGAACCAAGAGACCCAGTACTTC. The entire variable domain, with the rest obtained from reference TRBV5-5 and TRBJ2-5, is as follows: DAGVTQSPTHLIKTRGQQVTLRCSPISGHKSVSWYQQVLGQGPQFIFQYYEKEERGRGNFPDRFSARQFPNYSSELNVNALLLGDSALYLCASGKGNQETQYFGPGTRLLVL.

This rearrangement joins TRBV4-3 to TRBJ2-3, with D perhaps TRBD2 (6 bases). CDR3 length equals 13 residues. V lost 4 bases, J lost 6 bases, and 11 bases lay in between. Germline loops: CDR1 LGHNA, CDR2 YSLEER. This CDR3 reads CASSPGTYDTQYF. The CDR3 DNA is TGCGCCAGCAGCCCCGGGACTTATGATACGCAGTATTTT.

V is TRBV19 and J is TRBJ1-5; possibly TRBD1 for D (6 bases). Germline V lookup: CDR1 LNHDA, CDR2 SQIVND (reference sequence). Between the trimmed V and J ends, which lost 3 bases and 7 bases, there was a span of 13 bases. This CDR3 is built from 14 residues. CDR3 amino acids: CASSIDQGHQPQHF. The CDR3 DNA follows: TGTGCCAGTAGTATCGACCAGGGGCACCAGCCCCAGCATTTT.

The chain is built from TRBV5-4 and TRBJ1-5; TRBD1 is a possible D gene (5 bases). Germline-derived CDR1 and CDR2 are SGHNT and YYREEE (reference sequence). The CDR3 runs 11 residues. With 10 bases removed from V and 4 bases from J, the gap between germline ends came to 9 bases. The CDR3 loop is CAWGDNQPQHF. DNA of the CDR3: TGTGCCTGGGGGGATAATCAGCCCCAGCATTTT.

V gene TRBV7-8 combines with J gene TRBJ2-5; D might be TRBD2 (6 bases). The germline CDR1 and CDR2 sequences are SGHVS and FQNEAQ. The V and J ends lost 2 bases and 5 bases respectively, with 15 bases between them. This CDR3 has 15 amino acids. This CDR3 reads CASSLTGGVTETQYF. DNA of the CDR3: TGTGCCAGCAGCTTAACTGGCGGGGTTACGGAGACCCAGTACTTC.

The chain links TRBV19 to TRBJ1-1, with TRBD1 matching 8 bases. The CDR3 extends over 17 amino acids. The J segment lost 0 bases and the V segment lost 6 bases, leaving 12 bases of the junction unmatched. Per germline, CDR1 LNHDA and CDR2 SQIVND (reference sequence). The CDR3 DNA sequence: TGTGCCAGTAGGCCGGGGGCAGGGGGCATAATGAACACTGAAGCTTTCTTT. The encoded protein is CASRPGAGGIMNTEAFF.

The rearrangement links TRBV7-8 to TRBJ2-3; 9 nucleotides agree with TRBD1. J was trimmed by 3 bases and V by 2 bases; bases with no gene match: 9. This CDR3 is 17 amino acids long. The germline CDR1 and CDR2 sequences are SGHVS and FQNEAQ. The CDR3 protein is CASSLTGGATVTDTQYF. The CDR3 coding sequence is TGTGCCAGCAGCTTAACAGGGGGCGCAACGGTAACAGATACGCAGTATTTT.

The gene calls are TRBV27 and TRBJ2-3; D gene ambiguous. There are 16 residues in the CDR3. Deletions cut 3 bases from V and 0 bases from J, with 13 bases between. CDR1 MNHEY and CDR2 SMNVEV come from the germline V gene (reference sequence). CDR3 sequence: CASSFRGASSTDTQYF. As DNA, the CDR3 is TGTGCCAGCAGTTTCCGAGGAGCATCTAGCACAGATACGCAGTATTTT.

The chain couples TRBV10-3 to TRBJ1-6; perhaps TRBD1 as D (5 bases). The CDR3 covers 15 residues. The V and J ends lost 6 bases and 10 bases respectively, with 19 bases between them. CDR1 and CDR2 (germline): ENHRY, SYGVKD. The CDR3 spells CAISRTGTAESPLHF. For the CDR3, the DNA is TGTGCCATCAGCCGAACCGGGACTGCCGAATCACCCCTCCACTTT.

This chain connects TRBV19 to TRBJ1-5; a weak D match, TRBD1 (6 bases). The CDR3 spans 16 residues. The V end was cut by 5 bases, the J end by 5 bases, with 19 bases between. Germline lookup yields CDR1 LNHDA and CDR2 SQIVND (reference sequence). The CDR3 region has the DNA TGTGCCAGTAGTCTGATGTGGGGGCTCGTCGATCAGCCCCAGCATTTT. It specifies CASSLMWGLVDQPQHF.

The chain carries TRBV25-1 and TRBJ2-5; tentative D call: TRBD2 (7 bases). Germline V gene lookup returns CDR1 MGHDK and CDR2 SYGVNS. The CDR3 extends over 16 amino acids. V lost 5 bases and J lost 7, with 23 bases in between. The DNA for the CDR3 is TGTGCCAGCAGTCCCCACCCGGGACAAGGGGGGGGGACCCAGTACTTC. It encodes CASSPHPGQGGGTQYF.

The V call is TRBV5-6, the J call TRBJ2-1, with D tentatively TRBD1 (6 bases). This CDR3 is 13 amino acids long. Trimming removed 2 bases at V and 15 bases at J, with 18 bases between. Germline V CDR1 and CDR2: SGHDT, YYEEEE. The CDR3 here is CASSFLRQARGFF. CDR3 DNA: TGTGCCAGCAGCTTTCTTAGACAGGCAAGGGGGTTCTTC.